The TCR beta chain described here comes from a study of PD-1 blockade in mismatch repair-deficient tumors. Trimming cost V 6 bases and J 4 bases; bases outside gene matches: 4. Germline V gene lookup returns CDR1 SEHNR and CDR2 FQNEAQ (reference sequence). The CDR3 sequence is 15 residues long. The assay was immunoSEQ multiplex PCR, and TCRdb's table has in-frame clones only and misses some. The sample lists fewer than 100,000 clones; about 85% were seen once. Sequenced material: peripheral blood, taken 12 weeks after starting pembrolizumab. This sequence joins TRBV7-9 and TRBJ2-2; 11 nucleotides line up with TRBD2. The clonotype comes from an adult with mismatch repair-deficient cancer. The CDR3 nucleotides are TGTGCCAGCAGATCACTAGCGGGAGTCACCGGGGAGCTGTTTTTT. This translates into CASRSLAGVTGELFF.